These 16 T cell receptor beta chains came from one sample sequenced in a study of blood T cell repertoires in COVID-19. Here immunoSEQ multiplex PCR was the method, and the copy in TCRdb shows in-frame clones only, minus some. The sample lists around 200,000 clones; over 75% were seen once. Sequenced: peripheral blood. Receptors were obtained from a man aged 35 to 55 with active or convalescent COVID-19.

This chain links TRBV4-1 with TRBJ2-1; D is possibly TRBD2 (5 bases). The CDR3 consists of 14 residues. The V and J ends lost 0 bases and 6 bases respectively, with 9 bases between them. Germline CDR1 and CDR2: MGHRA and YSYEKL. The CDR3 protein is CASSQELRGNEQFF. For the CDR3, the DNA is TGCGCCAGCAGCCAAGAGTTACGGGGCAATGAGCAGTTCTTC.

V gene TRBV9 combines with J gene TRBJ1-6; TRBD1 matches 7 bases. This CDR3 is built from 14 residues. J lost 7 bases, V lost 3 bases, and 4 bases had no gene match. Germline CDR1 is SGDLS and CDR2 is YYNGEE. The CDR3 spells CASSDQGENSPLHF. The CDR3 nucleotides read TGTGCCAGCAGCGATCAGGGGGAGAATTCACCCCTCCACTTT.

V usage is TRBV19 and J usage is TRBJ2-2; D perhaps matches TRBD1 (5 bases). There are 13 residues in the CDR3. Deletions cut 6 bases from V and 1 base from J, with 6 bases between. CDR1 and CDR2 from the germline V gene are LNHDA and SQIVND (reference sequence). CDR3 DNA: TGTGCCAGTAGCCAGGGGAACACCGGGGAGCTGTTTTTT. This encodes CASSQGNTGELFF. The entire variable domain, with the rest obtained from reference TRBV19 and TRBJ2-2, is as follows: DGGITQSPKYLFRKEGQNVTLSCEQNLNHDAMYWYRQDPGQGLRLIYYSQIVNDFQKGDIAEGYSVSREKKESFPLTVTSAQKNPTAFYLCASSQGNTGELFFGEGSRLTVL.

The gene calls are TRBV5-1 and TRBJ1-4; TRBD1 matches 7 bases. Trimming at V came to 6 bases and at J to 2 bases, leaving 10 bases not matched to a gene. Germline lookup yields CDR1 SGHRS and CDR2 YFSETQ. This CDR3 comprises 16 residues. CDR3 in amino acids: CASKRAYRGTNEKLFF. In nucleotides, the CDR3 is TGCGCCAGCAAGCGGGCCTACAGGGGCACTAATGAAAAACTGTTTTTT.

The chain couples TRBV5-5 to TRBJ1-1; D gene ambiguous. CDR3 size: 14 residues. V was pared by 4 bases and J by 1 base, with 11 bases between. Germline assignment: CDR1 SGHKS and CDR2 YYEKEE (reference sequence). The CDR3 DNA follows: TGTGCCAGCAGCCGGAGGGAGGGGAACACTGAAGCTTTCTTT. It encodes CASSRREGNTEAFF. The full variable domain, rest sourced from reference TRBV5-5 and TRBJ1-1, is DAGVTQSPTHLIKTRGQQVTLRCSPISGHKSVSWYQQVLGQGPQFIFQYYEKEERGRGNFPDRFSARQFPNYSSELNVNALLLGDSALYLCASSRREGNTEAFFGQGTRLTVV.

The chain recombines TRBV7-6 with TRBJ2-1, with TRBD1 identical over 10 bases. The junction had 10 bases not matched to a gene; V was cut back by 5 bases and J by 6 bases. Looked up from germline, CDR1 is SGHVS and CDR2 is FNYEAQ. The CDR3 spans 16 residues. The CDR3, as DNA: TGTGCCAGCAGCCCCGGGGACAGGGGAATTGGCAATGAGCAGTTCTTC. Its protein is CASSPGDRGIGNEQFF.

The chain links TRBV14 to TRBJ1-6; a possible D gene is TRBD1 (5 bases). In germline, CDR1 is SGHDN, CDR2 FVKESK. The CDR3 is 14 residues long. Deletions cut 1 base from V and 14 bases from J, with 15 bases between. Here the CDR3 DNA reads TGTGCCAGCAGCCAAGCAAGGGGCCTTCGTTCCCTCCACTTT. The encoded protein is CASSQARGLRSLHF.

The chain combines TRBV5-6 with TRBJ1-5, with D perhaps matching TRBD1 (5 bases). CDR3 length: 18 residues. Germline V gene data show CDR1 as SGHDT and CDR2 as YYEEEE. With 0 bases removed from V and 3 bases from J, the gap between germline ends came to 19 bases. The CDR3 DNA sequence: TGTGCCAGCAGCTTGGGGTACAGGACGGTGGCATACAATCAGCCCCAGCATTTT. Its protein product is CASSLGYRTVAYNQPQHF.

The chain links TRBV5-1 to TRBJ1-2; 7 nucleotides align to TRBD1. Germline loops: CDR1 SGHRS, CDR2 YFSETQ. The CDR3 length is 13 residues. Trimming at V came to 4 bases and at J to 8 bases, leaving 8 bases not matched to a gene. Here the CDR3 reads CASSPDRVVGYTF. CDR3 bases: TGCGCCAGCAGCCCCGACAGGGTGGTCGGCTACACCTTC.

This rearrangement joins TRBV4-1 to TRBJ2-2; weak D call: TRBD1 (6 bases). Trimming removed 5 bases at V and 0 bases at J, with 10 bases between. The CDR3 is made up of 15 amino acids. Germline V lookup: CDR1 MGHRA, CDR2 YSYEKL. This CDR3 reads CASSYTGPNTGELFF. In DNA form, the CDR3 reads TGCGCCAGCAGCTATACAGGGCCGAACACCGGGGAGCTGTTTTTT.

This rearrangement joins TRBV9 to TRBJ2-3; the match to TRBD1 covers 7 bases. V lost 4 bases to trimming and J lost 2 bases; unmatched junction nucleotides: 7. The CDR3 is made up of 15 amino acids. Germline CDR1 SGDLS, CDR2 YYNGEE. The CDR3 loop reads CASSPRQGPTDTQYF. CDR3 nucleotide sequence: TGTGCCAGCAGCCCGCGACAGGGCCCCACAGATACGCAGTATTTT.

The chain is built from TRBV9 and TRBJ1-5; D remains unclear. V was cut by 4 bases and J by 8 bases, with 19 bases left in between. Germline V gene data show CDR1 as SGDLS and CDR2 as YYNGEE. The CDR3 covers 15 residues. As DNA, the CDR3 is TGTGCCAGCAGCCCCACCGGTGGGCATTGGGAGCCCCAGCATTTT. This gives the protein CASSPTGGHWEPQHF. Looking up the rest from reference TRBV9 and TRBJ1-5 gives the full variable domain: DSGVTQTPKHLITATGQRVTLRCSPRSGDLSVYWYQQSLDQGLQFLIQYYNGEERAKGNILERFSAQQFPDLHSELNLSSLELGDSALYFCASSPTGGHWEPQHFGDGTRLSIL.

The chain couples TRBV5-1 to TRBJ2-1; perhaps TRBD1 as D (6 bases). This CDR3 spans 15 amino acids. The V gene lost 0 bases and the J gene lost 2 bases, with 9 bases spanning the gap. The germline V gene encodes CDR1 SGHRS and CDR2 YFSETQ. The CDR3 is CASSLGGGTYNEQFF. Written as DNA, the CDR3 is TGCGCCAGCAGCTTGGGAGGGGGAACCTACAATGAGCAGTTCTTC.

This clone appeared once. This sequence joins TRBV19 and TRBJ1-1, with unresolved D. The germline CDR1 and CDR2 sequences are LNHDA and SQIVND (reference sequence). V was clipped by 3 bases and J by 6 bases, with 14 bases between them. The CDR3 length is 14 residues. The CDR3 DNA follows: TGTGCCAGTAGTATTGGCTCCGGGGTCTCTGAAGCTTTCTTT. The encoded protein is CASSIGSGVSEAFF.

J is TRBJ2-7 and V is TRBV9; 9 bases line up with TRBD1. Germline-derived CDR1 and CDR2 are SGDLS and YYNGEE. The J segment lost 3 bases and the V segment lost 0 bases, leaving 7 bases of the junction unmatched. The CDR3 consists of 16 residues. The CDR3 DNA reads as TGTGCCAGCAGCGTAGCCGGACAGGGGTCGATCTACGAGCAGTACTTC. This codes for CASSVAGQGSIYEQYF.

This sequence joins TRBV5-1 and TRBJ1-2, with TRBD1 identical over 10 bases. Germline CDR1 SGHRS, CDR2 YFSETQ. V was pared by 4 bases and J by 2 bases, with 2 bases of the junction left unmatched. The CDR3 spans 14 residues. DNA for the CDR3: TGCGCCAGCAGCAGGGGACAGGGGAACTATGGCTACACCTTC. Residues: CASSRGQGNYGYTF.